These 27 T cell receptor beta chains share one sample of origin, sequenced in a study of T cell responses to AZD1222 COVID-19 vaccine. Sequenced by immunoSEQ multiplex PCR; TCRdb stores in-frame clones only, minus some. The sample has more than 140,000 clones, approximately 90% seen once; the top ten hold roughly 4.6%. The starting material was peripheral blood, obtained on day 0 of AZD1222 vaccination. Receptors originate from an adult in good health.

J is TRBJ2-1 and V is TRBV5-1, with D tentatively TRBD1 or TRBD2 (5 bases each). This CDR3 spans 15 amino acids. Trimming left V 5 bases short and J 3 bases short, with 15 bases between. Germline V gene lookup returns CDR1 SGHRS and CDR2 YFSETQ. The DNA of the CDR3 is TGCGCCAGCAGAGGGGCGGGCGGCCTCTACAATGAGCAGTTCTTC. Translation: CASRGAGGLYNEQFF.

The chain combines TRBV4-2 with TRBJ2-4; a weak D match, TRBD2 (7 bases). This CDR3 contains 15 residues. The ends were cut back, 0 bases at V and 7 bases at J, with 13 bases in the middle. The germline V gene has CDR1 LGHNA and CDR2 YNFKEQ. The CDR3 region is CASSQDEGGGNIQYF. DNA of the CDR3: TGTGCCAGCAGCCAAGATGAAGGGGGAGGGAACATTCAGTACTTC.

The chain has TRBV27 and TRBJ1-3, with unresolved D. Germline CDR1 reads MNHEY; CDR2 reads SMNVEV (reference sequence). The CDR3 spans 11 residues. V gave up 6 bases and J gave up 1 base, with 1 base separating them. The CDR3 here is CASRSGNTIYF. CDR3 DNA: TGTGCCAGCAGATCTGGAAACACCATATATTTT.

The chain links TRBV6-1 to TRBJ1-4; D perhaps matches TRBD1 (5 bases). Trimming left V 4 bases short and J 4 bases short, with 28 bases between. CDR3 length equals 20 residues. Germline V CDR1 and CDR2: MNHNS, SASEGT. The CDR3 here is CASSVPDPGRISLDNEKLFF. The CDR3 DNA follows: TGTGCCAGCAGTGTACCAGACCCAGGGAGAATATCTCTCGATAATGAAAAACTGTTTTTT.

V usage is TRBV7-9 and J usage is TRBJ2-7; D might be TRBD2 (5 bases). The germline V and J ends were trimmed by 1 base and 4 bases, with 14 bases remaining between them. Germline values: CDR1 SEHNR, CDR2 FQNEAQ (reference sequence). The CDR3 is 15 residues long. This CDR3 reads CASSLEAGMGYEQYF. The CDR3 DNA follows: TGTGCCAGCAGCTTAGAGGCGGGTATGGGGTACGAGCAGTACTTC.

V usage is TRBV5-1 and J usage is TRBJ2-7; no reliable D call. The CDR3 totals 17 residues. CDR1 SGHRS and CDR2 YFSETQ come from the germline V gene. V lost 0 bases, J lost 1 base, and 17 bases lay in between. The CDR3 loop reads CASSLGIVSTTSYEQYF. As DNA, the CDR3 is TGCGCCAGCAGCTTGGGTATTGTTTCGACGACTTCCTACGAGCAGTACTTC.

The chain employs TRBV28 and TRBJ2-1, with 14 bases aligning to TRBD2. V was pared by 4 bases and J by 0 bases, with 2 bases of the junction left unmatched. From germline, CDR1 is MDHEN and CDR2 SYDVKM. The CDR3 runs 17 residues. The CDR3 DNA is TGTGCCAGCAGTTCCGGGACTAGCGGGAGCTCCTACAATGAGCAGTTCTTC. Protein sequence: CASSSGTSGSSYNEQFF.

The rearrangement joins TRBV7-9 to TRBJ1-1; weak D call: TRBD1 (6 bases). V was trimmed by 1 base and J by 7 bases, leaving 16 bases between them. Germline-derived CDR1 and CDR2 are SEHNR and FQNEAQ (reference sequence). The CDR3 has 15 residues. CDR3 sequence: CASSLDSRGWIEAFF. The CDR3 region has the DNA TGTGCCAGCAGCTTAGATTCCAGGGGTTGGATTGAAGCTTTCTTT.

The chain joins TRBV4-2 to TRBJ1-4; 9 nucleotides line up with TRBD1. The CDR3 is made up of 14 amino acids. V gave up 1 base and J gave up 6 bases; unmatched junction bases: 0. Germline assignment: CDR1 LGHNA and CDR2 YNFKEQ. The CDR3 sequence is CASSQGTGDEKLFF. CDR3 coding DNA: TGTGCCAGCAGCCAAGGGACAGGGGATGAAAAACTGTTTTTT.

This chain links TRBV5-1 with TRBJ1-1; 9 bases fit TRBD1. Germline V gene sequence: CDR1 SGHRS, CDR2 YFSETQ. Unmatched junction bases numbered 7, after V lost 4 bases and J lost 0 bases. This CDR3 is built from 16 residues. DNA for the CDR3: TGCGCCAGCAGCAGCGGGACAGGGAATATGAACACTGAAGCTTTCTTT. Translation gives CASSSGTGNMNTEAFF.

The V gene is TRBV4-2, the J gene TRBJ2-7, with D possibly matching TRBD1 (6 bases). Germline lookup yields CDR1 LGHNA and CDR2 YNFKEQ. There are 15 residues in the CDR3. Deletions cut 4 bases from V and 2 bases from J, with 15 bases between. CDR3 nucleotides: TGTGCCAGCAGCCCACATCAGGGGTCGGCCTACGAGCAGTACTTC. It is translated as CASSPHQGSAYEQYF.

The chain joins TRBV7-6 to TRBJ2-5; D unresolved. The CDR3 length is 14 residues. The germline CDR1 and CDR2 sequences are SGHVS and FNYEAQ. Trimming removed 6 bases at V and 5 bases at J, with 16 bases between. CDR3 region: CASRELARTETQYF. For the CDR3, the DNA is TGTGCCAGCAGGGAACTCGCTAGAACGGAGACCCAGTACTTC.

The chain couples TRBV28 to TRBJ2-4, with 7 bases fitting TRBD1. The CDR3 loop spans 18 amino acids. With V trimmed by 6 bases and J by 0 bases, 14 bases remained unmatched. Germline loops: CDR1 MDHEN, CDR2 SYDVKM. CDR3 in amino acids: CASRSRLWTGVAKNIQYF. The CDR3 bases are TGTGCCAGCAGGTCACGCCTATGGACAGGAGTAGCCAAAAACATTCAGTACTTC.

V usage is TRBV4-2 and J usage is TRBJ1-4; TRBD1 might be the D (5 bases). The length of the CDR3 is 16 residues. V lost 0 bases to trimming and J lost 7 bases, with 15 bases between them. Germline CDR1 and CDR2: LGHNA and YNFKEQ. This CDR3 reads CASSQDKRTRGEKLFF. CDR3 nucleotides: TGTGCCAGCAGCCAAGATAAACGTACGAGGGGTGAAAAACTGTTTTTT.

The chain employs TRBV28 and TRBJ1-5; no clear D gene. Germline V gene data show CDR1 as MDHEN and CDR2 as SYDVKM. The CDR3 runs 16 residues. Trimming stripped 4 bases from V and 3 bases from J, with 16 bases between. CDR3 nucleotides: TGTGCCAGCAGTTCATTGGACGGCTTCCACAATCAGCCCCAGCATTTT. Translated: CASSSLDGFHNQPQHF.

The chain employs TRBV10-2 and TRBJ1-5; 11 bases line up with TRBD1. In germline, CDR1 is WSHSY, CDR2 SAAADI. The CDR3 sequence is 15 residues long. Trimming cost V 4 bases and J 6 bases; bases outside gene matches: 5. CDR3 sequence reads: CASSVGQGAVQPQHF. The CDR3 region has the DNA TGCGCCAGCAGTGTAGGACAGGGGGCCGTTCAGCCCCAGCATTTT.

The chain employs TRBV27 and TRBJ2-7; TRBD2 matches at 9 bases. V lost 6 bases, J lost 4 bases, and 13 bases stayed unmatched. The CDR3 is made up of 16 amino acids. Per germline, CDR1 MNHEY and CDR2 SMNVEV (reference sequence). The CDR3 loop is CASSLIYSGSIYEQYF. CDR3 DNA sequence: TGTGCCAGCAGCTTAATTTATAGCGGGAGTATATACGAGCAGTACTTC.

Only one count was recorded for this clone. Germline is not matched at one junction end, which may reflect a read error. The V gene is TRBV27, the J gene TRBJ2-3; 7 bases match TRBD2. The CDR3 sequence is 16 residues long. The germline gives CDR1 MNHEY, CDR2 SMNVEV (reference sequence). The CDR3 bases are TGTGCCAGCAGTTTATCTGCGGGACTATTCACAAATACGCAGTATTTT. This sequence encodes CASSLSAGLFTNTQYF.

Details on this clone: The sample contains more than one DNA sequence encoding this CDR3. This sequence joins TRBV15 and TRBJ2-7; D might be TRBD2 (5 bases). V gave up 0 bases and J gave up 1 base, with 7 bases separating them. CDR3 length: 14 amino acids. From germline, CDR1 is LNHNV and CDR2 YYDKDF (reference sequence). CDR3 sequence (DNA): TGTGCCACCAGCAGAGAAGGACTTTCCTACGAGCAGTACTTC. It is translated as CATSREGLSYEQYF.

V and J are TRBV29-1 and TRBJ2-4; 7 bases fit TRBD2. The CDR3 is made up of 15 amino acids. Trimming took 4 bases from V and 8 from J; bases not matched to a gene: 14. CDR1 is SQVTM and CDR2 is ANQGSEA in the germline V gene. DNA for the CDR3: TGCAGCGTTGCGGCGGGAGAAGCCCTTTGGGACATTCAGTACTTC. Residues: CSVAAGEALWDIQYF.

The rearrangement uses TRBV19 and TRBJ2-2; TRBD2 agrees at 7 bases. CDR3 size: 13 residues. J was trimmed by 5 bases and V by 10 bases; bases with no gene match: 7. Germline V gives CDR1 LNHDA, CDR2 SQIVND (reference sequence). The CDR3 coding sequence is TGTGCCACAGGGAGGGCAGAAACCGGGGAGCTGTTTTTT. Protein product: CATGRAETGELFF.

The V and J genes are TRBV7-2 and TRBJ2-2, with TRBD2 matching 12 bases. The trim removed 3 bases at V and 5 bases at J, leaving 7 bases unmatched. The CDR3 sequence is 17 residues long. The germline CDR1 and CDR2 sequences are SGHTA and FQGNSA. As DNA, the CDR3 is TGTGCCAGCAGCTTGCAGGCTAGCGGGAGGGGGACCGGGGAGCTGTTTTTT. Residues: CASSLQASGRGTGELFF. Variable domain in full (rest from reference TRBV7-2 and TRBJ2-2): GAGVSQSPSNKVTEKGKDVELRCDPISGHTALYWYRQSLGQGLEFLIYFQGNSAPDKSGLPSDRFSAERTGGSVSTLTIQRTQQEDSAVYLCASSLQASGRGTGELFFGEGSRLTVL.

V usage is TRBV6-5 and J usage is TRBJ1-2; 7 nucleotides line up with TRBD1. V lost 0 bases, J lost 5 bases, and 6 bases stayed unmatched. CDR1 and CDR2 from the germline V gene are MNHEY and SVGAGI. The CDR3 contains 15 residues. CDR3 in DNA: TGTGCCAGCAGTTACTCGACGACAGGGCCTTATGGCTACACCTTC. Its protein product is CASSYSTTGPYGYTF.

The rearrangement links TRBV4-1 to TRBJ1-3; maybe TRBD1 (5 bases). Looked up from germline, CDR1 is MGHRA and CDR2 is YSYEKL. This CDR3 is built from 19 residues. With 0 bases removed from V and 3 bases from J, the gap between germline ends came to 21 bases. CDR3 bases: TGCGCCAGCAGCCAAGATCCCAGGGCAGGCTCCCTCGGTGGAAACACCATATATTTT. Translation: CASSQDPRAGSLGGNTIYF.

In nucleotides, the CDR3 is TGTGCCAGCAGCGCCCTTGAGACCCCGAACACTGAAGCTTTCTTT. It is translated as CASSALETPNTEAFF. This chain links TRBV9 with TRBJ1-1; D unclear. Trimming cost V 3 bases and J 1 base, with 13 bases left between them. Per germline, CDR1 SGDLS and CDR2 YYNGEE. This CDR3 is built from 15 residues.

This chain joins TRBV30 and TRBJ2-2; the D is unclear. Germline CDR1 reads GTSNPN; CDR2 reads SVGIG (reference sequence). V was trimmed by 3 bases and J by 7 bases, leaving 15 bases between them. The CDR3 has 14 amino acids. The chain's CDR3 is CAWRKEGSGGELFF. The CDR3 bases are TGTGCCTGGAGGAAAGAAGGGTCGGGCGGGGAGCTGTTTTTT.

The chain couples TRBV5-5 to TRBJ2-7; maybe TRBD2 (6 bases). V was cut by 0 bases and J by 4 bases, with 17 bases left in between. The V gene's germline CDR1 is SGHKS and CDR2 YYEKEE (reference sequence). This CDR3 is built from 16 residues. This CDR3 reads CASSLVAQGGGYEQYF. The CDR3, as DNA: TGTGCCAGCAGCTTGGTGGCGCAGGGAGGAGGGTACGAGCAGTACTTC.